A few counts support the clone carrying this TCR beta chain. The data are from a study of shared clonotypes between healthy human individuals. The germline gives CDR1 SGHVS, CDR2 FQNEAQ. Trimming took off 5 bases at V and 2 bases at J, with 16 bases between the two ends. The length of the CDR3 is 15 residues. Assay: immunoSEQ multiplex PCR; the TCRdb copy retains only in-frame clones and omits some. Of hundreds of thousands of clones listed, 79% are singletons. V gene TRBV7-8 combines with J gene TRBJ2-7; D remains unclear. This TCR came from a woman aged 40 to 49 in good health. Some clones in this sample may be carry-over from other donors' samples. The specimen was PBMCs. CDR3 protein: CASSPTPLTAYEQYF. The CDR3 nucleotides read TGTGCCAGCAGCCCAACCCCTTTAACAGCCTACGAGCAGTACTTC.